The rows below give T cell receptor beta chains drawn from one sample of a study of cytomegalovirus exposure and HLA in healthy donors. This table comes from immunoSEQ multiplex PCR, and its TCRdb copy is limited to in-frame clones, with some not included. The table shows around 130,000 clones, with approximately 80% occurring only once. Sequencing input: PBMCs. The receptors were sampled from a middle-aged woman in good health and CMV-seronegative. The CDR3 runs from the conserved cysteine through the conserved F or W. Fields, in order: D gene, V gene, clone size, J gene, CDR3 protein, CDR3 DNA. D genes are given only for firm matches. Size tells how often a clone was seen (once, few, many) or the class of an expanded clone, and some rows leave it out.

TRBD2	TRBV27	NA	TRBJ2-1	CASSTVTSGGVNEQFF	TGTGCCAGCAGTACCGTGACTAGCGGGGGTGTAAATGAGCAGTTCTTC
NA	TRBV6-1	NA	TRBJ1-2	CASSARDWDGYTF	TGTGCCAGCAGCGCGAGGGATTGGGATGGCTACACCTTC
TRBD2	TRBV28	NA	TRBJ2-7	CASSSGLAGGNEQYF	TGTGCCAGCAGTTCGGGACTAGCGGGAGGGAACGAGCAGTACTTC
NA	TRBV15	NA	TRBJ1-1	CATSRDGQHEAFF	TGTGCCACCAGCAGAGATGGACAACATGAAGCTTTCTTT
TRBD1	TRBV28	few	TRBJ1-1	CASSPSYSTGRTEAFF	TGTGCCAGCAGTCCATCCTACTCGACAGGGAGGACTGAAGCTTTCTTT
TRBD2	TRBV7-2	NA	TRBJ2-1	CASSLYGTRASYNEQFF	TGTGCCAGCAGCTTATATGGGACTAGGGCCTCCTACAATGAGCAGTTCTTC
NA	TRBV19	NA	TRBJ2-7	CASSIGTTLGASAYEQYF	TGTGCCAGTAGTATAGGCACGACACTTGGTGCCTCCGCCTACGAGCAGTACTTC
NA	TRBV27	NA	TRBJ2-2	CASTPRGGYTGELFF	TGTGCCAGCACCCCCCGTGGGGGGTACACCGGGGAGCTGTTTTTT
TRBD2	TRBV19	NA	TRBJ2-2	CASSISGGSTGELFF	TGTGCCAGTAGTATATCGGGAGGGTCCACCGGGGAGCTGTTTTTT
NA	TRBV5-1	NA	TRBJ1-2	CASSWGDGYTF	TGCGCCAGCAGCTGGGGGGATGGCTACACCTTC
NA	TRBV15	NA	TRBJ2-5	CATSRGNIQETQYF	TGTGCCACCAGCAGAGGTAACATCCAAGAGACCCAGTACTTC
NA	TRBV27	NA	TRBJ1-4	CASSFDRCKLFF	TGTGCCAGCAGTTTCGACAGGTGTAAACTGTTTTTT
TRBD2	TRBV7-8	once	TRBJ2-1	CASSLRAGGRVDEQFF	TGTGCCAGCAGCTTACGAGCGGGGGGGCGGGTCGATGAGCAGTTCTTC
TRBD1	TRBV6-5	few	TRBJ1-6	CASSGRDSLDSPLHF	TGTGCCAGCAGCGGCCGGGACAGCTTAGATTCACCCCTCCACTTT
NA	TRBV12-2	NA	TRBJ2-7	CASRSTGGSEQYF	TGTGCAAGTCGCTCCACGGGAGGGAGCGAGCAGTACTTC
TRBD1	TRBV5-6	NA	TRBJ1-4	CASSDRGRREKLFF	TGTGCCAGCAGCGACAGGGGGCGAAGGGAAAAACTGTTTTTT
NA	TRBV10-3	NA	TRBJ2-5	CAISDRPQETQYF	TGTGCCATCAGCGACAGGCCTCAAGAGACCCAGTACTTC
NA	TRBV19	few	TRBJ1-1	CASSMREDTEAFF	TGTGCCAGTAGTATGAGGGAGGACACTGAAGCTTTCTTT
TRBD1	TRBV4-1	NA	TRBJ1-5	CASSQSGQGRAQPQHF	TGCGCCAGCAGCCAGTCGGGACAGGGGCGTGCTCAGCCCCAGCATTTT
NA	TRBV19	NA	TRBJ1-2	CASTGHRANYGYTF	TGTGCCAGTACAGGCCACAGGGCGAACTATGGCTACACCTTC
NA	TRBV9	NA	TRBJ2-2	CASSGSAVGDGELFF	TGTGCCAGCAGCGGGAGCGCAGTCGGTGACGGGGAGCTGTTTTTT
TRBD1	TRBV28	few	TRBJ1-1	CASLLGQGAGNTEAFF	TGTGCCAGCCTCCTGGGACAGGGGGCGGGGAACACTGAAGCTTTCTTT
NA	TRBV7-3	once	TRBJ2-6	CASSLVHTSGANVLTF	TGTGCCAGCAGCTTAGTCCACACATCTGGGGCCAACGTCCTGACTTTC
TRBD2	TRBV29-1	NA	TRBJ2-3	CSATSGGTDTQYF	TGCAGCGCGACTAGCGGGGGCACAGATACGCAGTATTTT
TRBD1	TRBV11-1	NA	TRBJ2-3	CASSLYGTASTDTQYF	TGTGCCAGCAGCCTCTACGGGACAGCTAGCACAGATACGCAGTATTTT
NA	TRBV9	NA	TRBJ1-5	CASSVDGAGQPQHF	TGTGCCAGCAGCGTAGACGGTGCAGGTCAGCCCCAGCATTTT
TRBD2	TRBV4-1	NA	TRBJ2-3	CASSQDTAGPWDTQYF	TGCGCCAGCAGCCAAGATACAGCGGGGCCGTGGGATACGCAGTATTTT
NA	TRBV19	NA	TRBJ1-5	CASRGSGIVSNQPQHF	TGTGCCAGTAGGGGGTCGGGGATAGTTAGCAATCAGCCCCAGCATTTT
TRBD1	TRBV14	NA	TRBJ1-1	CASSLYRGRGGGTEAFF	TGTGCCAGCAGCCTGTACAGGGGGCGTGGGGGGGGCACTGAAGCTTTCTTT
NA	TRBV5-1	NA	TRBJ2-3	CASSLSTYSTDTQYF	TGCGCCAGCAGCTTGAGCACTTATAGCACAGATACGCAGTATTTT
TRBD1	TRBV10-3	NA	TRBJ2-7	CAIKGQAQKVYEQYF	TGTGCCATCAAGGGACAGGCCCAGAAAGTTTACGAGCAGTACTTC
TRBD2	TRBV18	NA	TRBJ2-5	CASSPSGVGETQYF	TGTGCCAGCTCACCTAGCGGGGTGGGAGAGACCCAGTACTTC
NA	TRBV7-2	NA	TRBJ2-7	CASSLARDSYEQYF	TGTGCCAGCAGCTTAGCGCGGGACAGCTACGAGCAGTACTTC
TRBD1	TRBV10-3	NA	TRBJ1-1	CAIRLGQGAKAFF	TGTGCCATCAGACTCGGACAGGGGGCGAAGGCTTTCTTT
NA	TRBV9	NA	TRBJ1-1	CASSVGGDITEAFF	TGTGCCAGCAGCGTAGGGGGAGATATCACTGAAGCTTTCTTT
TRBD2	TRBV9	few	TRBJ2-5	CASSVAGGPETQYF	TGTGCCAGCAGCGTAGCGGGGGGGCCAGAGACCCAGTACTTC
NA	TRBV28	NA	TRBJ1-5	CASSLPNQPQHF	TGTGCCAGCAGTCTCCCCAATCAGCCCCAGCATTTT
TRBD2	TRBV7-3	few	TRBJ2-6	CASSAGGGANVLTF	TGTGCCAGCAGCGCGGGGGGTGGGGCCAACGTCCTGACTTTC
TRBD1	TRBV7-2	NA	TRBJ1-5	CASSEQGTVGNQPQHF	TGTGCCAGCAGCGAGCAAGGGACAGTGGGGAATCAGCCCCAGCATTTT
TRBD2	TRBV4-2	NA	TRBJ2-1	CASSLFRGDYNEQFF	TGTGCCAGCAGCCTGTTCCGGGGGGACTACAATGAGCAGTTCTTC
NA	TRBV27	NA	TRBJ1-1	CASSLSRVNTEAFF	TGTGCCAGCAGTTTGTCCAGGGTGAACACTGAAGCTTTCTTT